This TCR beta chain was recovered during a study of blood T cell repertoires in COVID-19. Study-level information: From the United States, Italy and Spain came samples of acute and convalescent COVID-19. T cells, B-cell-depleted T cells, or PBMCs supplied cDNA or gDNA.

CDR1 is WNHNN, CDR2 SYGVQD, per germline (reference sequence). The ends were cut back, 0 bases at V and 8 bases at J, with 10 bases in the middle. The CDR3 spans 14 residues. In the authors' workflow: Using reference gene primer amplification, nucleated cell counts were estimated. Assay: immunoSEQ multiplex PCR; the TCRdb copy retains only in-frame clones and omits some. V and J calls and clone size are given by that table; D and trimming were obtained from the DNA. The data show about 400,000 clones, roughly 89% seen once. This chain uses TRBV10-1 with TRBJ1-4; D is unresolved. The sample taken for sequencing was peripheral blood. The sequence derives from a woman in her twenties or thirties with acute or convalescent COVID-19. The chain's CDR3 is CASSESGSGEKLFF. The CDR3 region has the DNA TGCGCCAGCAGTGAGTCAGGGTCGGGGGAAAAACTGTTTTTT.